Listed below are T cell receptor beta chains from one sample, sequenced in a study of blood T cell repertoires in COVID-19. Some clones are missing from TCRdb's copy, which holds only in-frame ones; the method was immunoSEQ multiplex PCR. The sample has approximately 85,000 clones, roughly 87% seen once. Sequencing was carried out using peripheral blood. Receptors were obtained from a woman aged 45 to 65 with active or convalescent COVID-19. Each CDR3 is given with its conserved first and last residue. A D gene is named only where the DNA matches it firmly. Size values are once, few and many counts, or a class for expanded clones, and some rows have none.

d_call	v_call	clone_size	j_call	cdr3_aa	cdr3_nt
NA	TRBV19	NA	TRBJ1-5	CASSIVQGPQHF	TGTGCCAGTAGTATAGTACAGGGGCCCCAGCATTTT
NA	TRBV18	once	TRBJ1-1	CASSPGPLNTEAFF	TGTGCCAGCTCACCAGGGCCTCTGAACACTGAAGCTTTCTTT
NA	TRBV10-3	NA	TRBJ1-1	CATVGGGEAEAFF	TGTGCCACAGTAGGCGGGGGCGAGGCTGAAGCTTTCTTT
NA	TRBV2	NA	TRBJ1-3	CASSQPGRSGNTIYF	TGTGCCAGCAGCCAGCCAGGCCGATCTGGAAACACCATATATTTT
NA	TRBV28	NA	TRBJ2-4	CASSSGGAGKDIQYF	TGTGCCAGCAGTTCGGGGGGCGCAGGAAAAGACATTCAGTACTTC
TRBD1	TRBV5-4	NA	TRBJ1-6	CASSRTGGRSSPLHF	TGTGCCAGCAGCCGGACAGGGGGCAGGAGTTCACCCCTCCACTTT
TRBD2	TRBV5-6	NA	TRBJ2-7	CASSLFLAGAWYEQYF	TGTGCCAGCAGCTTGTTCCTAGCGGGGGCTTGGTACGAGCAGTACTTC
TRBD1	TRBV7-9	NA	TRBJ1-4	CASSLGTANEKLFF	TGTGCCAGCAGCTTGGGGACAGCTAATGAAAAACTGTTTTTT
NA	TRBV15	once	TRBJ1-2	CATSRDRQTSDYGYTF	TGTGCCACCAGCAGAGATCGACAGACGAGTGACTATGGCTACACCTTC
NA	TRBV5-6	NA	TRBJ1-5	CASSPQGSNQPQHF	TGTGCCAGCAGCCCACAGGGTAGTAATCAGCCCCAGCATTTT
NA	TRBV7-9	once	TRBJ2-7	CASSSYPGQEYEQYF	TGTGCCAGCAGCTCATACCCGGGACAAGAGTACGAGCAGTACTTC
TRBD1	TRBV19	NA	TRBJ1-2	CASSIGSDRGDYGYTF	TGTGCCAGTAGTATAGGTAGCGACAGGGGAGATTATGGCTACACCTTC
TRBD1	TRBV2	once	TRBJ1-2	CASSNTGGGYGYTF	TGTGCCAGCAGCAATACAGGGGGAGGCTATGGCTACACCTTC
NA	TRBV7-9	once	TRBJ1-2	CASSSGPGNGYTF	TGTGCCAGCAGCTCAGGCCCCGGGAATGGCTACACCTTC
TRBD1	TRBV9	once	TRBJ1-5	CASGQASSNQPQHF	TGTGCCAGCGGACAGGCCTCTAGCAATCAGCCCCAGCATTTT
TRBD1	TRBV5-4	few	TRBJ1-2	CASSIAGGGIGYTF	TGTGCCAGCAGTATAGCCGGAGGGGGCATCGGCTACACCTTC
NA	TRBV29-1	NA	TRBJ1-1	CSVEVRTANTEAFF	TGCAGCGTTGAAGTGAGGACAGCGAACACTGAAGCTTTCTTT
NA	TRBV27	NA	TRBJ1-2	CASRSTHVTAAYGYTF	TGTGCCAGCAGGTCTACCCACGTAACAGCCGCCTATGGCTACACCTTC
TRBD1	TRBV5-1	once	TRBJ2-7	CASSLPRQGLKTSYEQYF	TGCGCCAGCAGCTTGCCGAGACAGGGGTTAAAAACCTCCTACGAGCAGTACTTC
TRBD1	TRBV24-1	NA	TRBJ2-3	CATSDPADRADTQYF	TGTGCCACCAGTGATCCGGCGGACAGGGCGGATACGCAGTATTTT
NA	TRBV4-3	NA	TRBJ1-2	CASSPHPGVAGVGYTF	TGCGCCAGCAGCCCTCACCCGGGGGTCGCAGGTGTGGGCTACACCTTC
NA	TRBV7-2	NA	TRBJ2-5	CASSTQSTPGETQYF	TGTGCCAGCAGCACCCAGAGTACCCCCGGGGAGACCCAGTACTTC
NA	TRBV6-5	NA	TRBJ2-3	CASRLMTSGTDTQYF	TGTGCCAGCAGGTTGATGACTTCTGGCACAGATACGCAGTATTTT
TRBD1	TRBV19	NA	TRBJ2-7	CASTPTGGGYEQYF	TGTGCCAGTACCCCGACAGGGGGCGGCTACGAGCAGTACTTC
NA	TRBV29-1	NA	TRBJ2-2	CSVRTITGELFF	TGCAGCGTTCGGACAATCACCGGGGAGCTGTTTTTT
TRBD2	TRBV3-1/TRBV3-2	once	TRBJ2-7	CASSQGSGGSYEQYF	TGTGCCAGCAGCCAAGGTAGCGGGGGATCCTACGAGCAGTACTTC
NA	TRBV14	once	TRBJ1-6	CASSQDRGRDNSPLHF	TGTGCCAGCAGCCAAGATAGGGGCCGGGATAATTCACCCCTCCACTTT
NA	TRBV3-1/TRBV3-2	NA	TRBJ1-2	CASSQGLGGGYGYTF	TGTGCCAGCAGCCAAGGCCTCGGCGGGGGGTATGGCTACACCTTC
NA	TRBV5-6	NA	TRBJ2-2	CASSDAGTGELFF	TGTGCCAGCAGCGATGCCGGCACCGGGGAGCTGTTTTTT
TRBD1	TRBV7-9	NA	TRBJ2-3	CASSRGQGGTDTQYF	TGTGCCAGCAGCCGAGGACAGGGTGGGACAGATACGCAGTATTTT
TRBD2	TRBV7-2	NA	TRBJ2-2	CASSLVGTSGGAAGELFF	TGTGCCAGCAGCTTAGTGGGGACTAGCGGGGGGGCCGCCGGGGAGCTGTTTTTT
TRBD2	TRBV4-2	NA	TRBJ2-2	CASSPDAGGTGELFF	TGTGCCAGCAGCCCAGATGCGGGGGGCACCGGGGAGCTGTTTTTT
NA	TRBV27	NA	TRBJ2-1	CASSLDRYNEQFF	TGTGCCAGCAGTTTGGACAGATACAATGAGCAGTTCTTC
NA	TRBV7-9	NA	TRBJ1-1	CASTVEGRATEAFF	TGTGCCAGCACCGTGGAGGGCAGGGCCACTGAAGCTTTCTTT
NA	TRBV4-1	NA	TRBJ2-5	CASSQVHSGQETQYF	TGCGCCAGCAGCCAAGTCCACTCGGGGCAAGAGACCCAGTACTTC
TRBD2	TRBV4-3	NA	TRBJ2-3	CASSQDLQGGSDTQYF	TGCGCCAGCAGCCAAGATTTGCAGGGAGGGTCAGATACGCAGTATTTT
TRBD1	TRBV18	NA	TRBJ1-1	CASLTRTGENTEAFF	TGTGCCAGCTTAACCCGGACAGGGGAGAACACTGAAGCTTTCTTT
TRBD1	TRBV10-3	NA	TRBJ1-2	CAISAPGQGSDYGYTF	TGTGCCATCAGTGCACCGGGACAGGGGTCCGACTATGGCTACACCTTC
NA	TRBV19	few	TRBJ2-2	CASSMSRVGTGELFF	TGTGCCAGTAGTATGAGCAGGGTGGGCACCGGGGAGCTGTTTTTT
TRBD1	TRBV18	NA	TRBJ1-1	CASSDRQGTQNTEAFF	TGTGCCAGCTCGGATAGACAGGGAACCCAGAACACTGAAGCTTTCTTT
NA	TRBV12-5	NA	TRBJ2-1	CASGLAGVNEQFF	TGTGCTAGTGGTTTGGCGGGAGTCAATGAGCAGTTCTTC
NA	TRBV6-2/TRBV6-3	once	TRBJ2-7	CASRPWKGKYEQYF	TGTGCCAGCAGACCTTGGAAGGGGAAGTACGAGCAGTACTTC
NA	TRBV5-1	NA	TRBJ1-1	CASSGAGNTEAFF	TGCGCCAGCTCAGGGGCAGGGAACACTGAAGCTTTCTTT
TRBD1	TRBV19	NA	TRBJ1-2	CASSVDRVAGYTF	TGTGCCAGTAGTGTTGACAGGGTTGCTGGCTACACCTTC
NA	TRBV28	few	TRBJ1-5	CASRTGNQPQHF	TGTGCCAGCAGGACAGGCAATCAGCCCCAGCATTTT
TRBD1	TRBV27	NA	TRBJ1-2	CASSLGQGYGYTF	TGTGCCAGCAGTTTAGGACAGGGGTATGGCTACACCTTC
NA	TRBV19	NA	TRBJ1-2	CASSIGTAYGYTF	TGTGCCAGTAGTATAGGGACAGCCTATGGCTACACCTTC
NA	TRBV20-1	NA	TRBJ1-1	CSASGGLRNTEAFF	TGCAGTGCTAGTGGAGGGTTGAGGAACACTGAAGCTTTCTTT
NA	TRBV6-5	NA	TRBJ1-6	CASTDIGGFNSPLHF	TGTGCCAGCACCGATATCGGGGGTTTCAATTCACCCCTCCACTTT
NA	TRBV30	NA	TRBJ1-1	CAWSRFDTEAFF	TGTGCCTGGAGTCGTTTTGACACTGAAGCTTTCTTT
TRBD1	TRBV7-2	NA	TRBJ1-1	CASSPSTGLTEAFF	TGTGCCAGCAGCCCTTCGACAGGGCTCACTGAAGCTTTCTTT
TRBD1	TRBV9	NA	TRBJ1-1	CASSVGDRGYTEAFF	TGTGCCAGCAGCGTAGGGGACAGGGGATACACTGAAGCTTTCTTT
TRBD1	TRBV7-9	NA	TRBJ1-1	CASSPGQVGEAFF	TGTGCCAGCAGCCCAGGACAGGTTGGGGAAGCTTTCTTT
NA	TRBV6-2/TRBV6-3	NA	TRBJ1-1	CASSLPGDSGTEAFF	TGTGCCAGCAGCTTACCGGGCGACAGTGGAACTGAAGCTTTCTTT
NA	TRBV2	NA	TRBJ1-1	CASSVSAHSEAFF	TGTGCCAGCAGTGTATCAGCGCACTCTGAAGCTTTCTTT
NA	TRBV6-1	NA	TRBJ2-2	CASSEQGTGELFF	TGTGCCAGCAGTGAACAGGGCACCGGGGAGCTGTTTTTT
NA	TRBV12-5	NA	TRBJ1-3	CASGLWGAGNTIYF	TGTGCTAGTGGTTTGTGGGGAGCTGGAAACACCATATATTTT